Listed here is a single T cell receptor (beta chain). This record belongs to a study of blood T cell repertoires in COVID-19. Study information: Nucleic acid was either cDNA or gDNA, and it came from T cells, B-cell-depleted T cells, or PBMCs.

The data were produced by immunoSEQ multiplex PCR, yet TCRdb's version contains in-frame clones alone and is incomplete. There are approximately 200,000 clones in the sample; 84% occur only once, and 4.5% to 5.5% lies in the top ten. This CDR3 spans 15 amino acids. Looked up from germline, CDR1 is DFQATT and CDR2 is SNEGSKA (reference sequence). The ends were cut back, 3 bases at V and 0 bases at J, with 13 bases in the middle. The chain combines TRBV20-1 with TRBJ2-3; TRBD2 is a possible D gene (5 bases). Sequencing was done on a sample of peripheral blood. This sequence was found in a woman aged 60-75 years who had recovered from COVID-19. The CDR3, as DNA: TGCAGTGCTAGTGAAGCTAGCTGGAGCACAGATACGCAGTATTTT. Translating it yields CSASEASWSTDTQYF.